These 26 T cell receptor beta chains share one sample of origin, sequenced in a study of cytomegalovirus exposure and HLA in healthy donors. Vbeta (60) and Jbeta (13) primers were used in the PCR. Using immunoSEQ multiplex PCR, the repertoire was profiled, and TCRdb retains in-frame clones only, with some absent. The table lists approximately 170,000 clones, around 80% of them singletons. The sequenced material came from PBMCs. All receptors derive from a man aged 35 to 55 in good health and CMV-seronegative.

In regard to this clone: The junction departs from the called germline gene at one end, perhaps through a read error. The chain has TRBV25-1 and TRBJ2-6; D may be TRBD1 (5 bases). The germline CDR1 and CDR2 sequences are MGHDK and SYGVNS. The CDR3 totals 13 residues. CDR3: CASRNSGANGLTF. CDR3 coding DNA: TGTGCCAGTCGGAATTCTGGGGCCAACGGCCTGACTTTC.

This rearrangement joins TRBV19 to TRBJ2-1; weak D call: TRBD1 (6 bases). V lost 8 bases and J lost 7, with 21 bases in between. CDR1 and CDR2 (germline): LNHDA, SQIVND (reference sequence). CDR3 length: 15 residues. CDR3 in amino acids: CASHSGGLGENEQFF. The CDR3 DNA sequence: TGTGCCAGTCACTCTGGGGGCTTGGGAGAAAATGAGCAGTTCTTC.

This clone was observed once. The chain uses TRBV2 and TRBJ1-2; D gene uncertain. Between the trimmed V and J ends, which lost 9 bases and 12 bases, there was a span of 23 bases. CDR3 length: 13 residues. In germline, CDR1 is SNHLY, CDR2 FYNNEI. CDR3 DNA sequence: TGTGCCAGACGCGCTTCAAGCCTAGGAGTGAACACCTTC. Its translation: CARRASSLGVNTF. Together with reference TRBV2 and TRBJ1-2, the CDR3 gives the full variable domain: EPEVTQTPSHQVTQMGQEVILRCVPISNHLYFYWYRQILGQKVEFLVSFYNNEISEKSEIFDDQFSVERPDGSNFTLKIRSTKLEDSAMYFCARRASSLGVNTFGSGTRLTVV.

This chain links TRBV11-2 with TRBJ1-1; possible D gene TRBD1, 5 bases. The V gene lost 3 bases and the J gene lost 5 bases, with 7 bases spanning the gap. From germline, CDR1 is SGHAT and CDR2 FQNNGV. The CDR3 is 12 residues long. CDR3 sequence: CASSFRETEAFF. In DNA form, the CDR3 reads TGTGCCAGCAGCTTCAGGGAAACTGAAGCTTTCTTT.

The rearrangement joins TRBV5-4 to TRBJ1-4, with no clear D. Deletions cut 4 bases from V and 0 bases from J, with 7 bases between. Germline values: CDR1 SGHNT, CDR2 YYREEE (reference sequence). The length of the CDR3 is 14 residues. The CDR3 nucleotides read TGTGCCAGCAGCGCAGGTGCAACTAATGAAAAACTGTTTTTT. This gives the protein CASSAGATNEKLFF.

V usage is TRBV9 and J usage is TRBJ2-7, with 8 bases aligning to TRBD2. The germline gives CDR1 SGDLS, CDR2 YYNGEE. Germline trimming cut 0 bases from V and 2 bases from J; bases unmatched to any gene: 4. The CDR3 is 15 residues long. The DNA for the CDR3 is TGTGCCAGCAGCGTAGGAGGTAGCGGGACCTACGAGCAGTACTTC. Protein sequence: CASSVGGSGTYEQYF. Supplemented by reference TRBV9 and TRBJ2-7, the full variable domain reads DSGVTQTPKHLITATGQRVTLRCSPRSGDLSVYWYQQSLDQGLQFLIQYYNGEERAKGNILERFSAQQFPDLHSELNLSSLELGDSALYFCASSVGGSGTYEQYFGPGTRLTVT.

The V and J genes are TRBV15 and TRBJ1-1, with 8 bases aligning to TRBD1. Germline V lookup: CDR1 LNHNV, CDR2 YYDKDF (reference sequence). Trimming at V came to 3 bases and at J to 1 base, leaving 4 bases not matched to a gene. CDR3 length: 15 residues. CDR3 residues: CATSSPGQANTEAFF. The CDR3 bases are TGTGCCACCAGCAGCCCGGGACAGGCGAACACTGAAGCTTTCTTT.

This chain uses TRBV30 with TRBJ1-2; a possible D gene is TRBD1 (5 bases). The CDR3 runs to 14 residues. The V end lost 0 bases, the J end lost 4 bases, and 12 bases lay between the germline ends. Germline V lookup: CDR1 GTSNPN, CDR2 SVGIG (reference sequence). CDR3 nucleotides: TGTGCCTGGAGTGTACTCGGGGGAACCTATGGCTACACCTTC. Encoded protein: CAWSVLGGTYGYTF.

J is TRBJ2-1 and V is TRBV25-1; 7 nucleotides agree with TRBD1. Germline CDR1 MGHDK, CDR2 SYGVNS. V lost 7 bases and J lost 8; bases outside the gene matches: 11. This CDR3 region has 14 residues. CDR3 DNA: TGTGCCAGCAATCGGGACAGAGCAGGCCATGAGCAGTTCTTC. Protein: CASNRDRAGHEQFF. Looking up the rest from reference TRBV25-1 and TRBJ2-1 gives the full variable domain: EADIYQTPRYLVIGTGKKITLECSQTMGHDKMYWYQQDPGMELHLIHYSYGVNSTEKGDLSSESTVSRIRTEHFPLTLESARPSHTSQYLCASNRDRAGHEQFFGPGTRLTVL.

The rearrangement uses TRBV2 and TRBJ1-5; D gene unclear. Germline CDR1 reads SNHLY; CDR2 reads FYNNEI. With 1 base removed from V and 7 bases from J, the gap between germline ends came to 11 bases. The CDR3 consists of 14 residues. This CDR3 is CASSEVVGRQPQHF. For the CDR3, the DNA is TGTGCCAGCAGTGAAGTTGTAGGGAGACAGCCCCAGCATTTT.

A single count supports this clone. The chain couples TRBV5-6 to TRBJ1-5, with D unresolved. V was cut by 2 bases and J by 0 bases, with 18 bases left in between. The CDR3 runs to 18 residues. Germline CDR1 SGHDT, CDR2 YYEEEE. The CDR3 nucleotides read TGTGCCAGCAGCTTCGTTCTTACAGCAGCATATAGCAATCAGCCCCAGCATTTT. Its translation is CASSFVLTAAYSNQPQHF.

This chain joins TRBV18 and TRBJ1-4; D unclear. With 3 bases removed from V and 5 bases from J, the gap between germline ends came to 7 bases. This CDR3 region has 13 residues. Looked up from germline, CDR1 is KGHSH and CDR2 is LQKENI. The DNA for the CDR3 is TGTGCCAGCTCACCTCCCCCGAATGAAAAACTGTTTTTT. This encodes CASSPPPNEKLFF.

The rearrangement links TRBV4-2 to TRBJ1-4; D gene unclear. The germline V gene has CDR1 LGHNA and CDR2 YNFKEQ. The CDR3 totals 15 residues. Between the trimmed V and J ends, which lost 0 bases and 5 bases, there was a span of 10 bases. The CDR3 sequence: CASSQEIRGNEKLFF. The CDR3 bases are TGTGCCAGCAGCCAAGAAATACGCGGAAATGAAAAACTGTTTTTT.

The rearrangement uses TRBV6-1 and TRBJ1-2; D is unclear. Trimming took 1 base from V and 5 from J, leaving 11 bases between them. This CDR3 comprises 14 residues. Germline assignment: CDR1 MNHNS and CDR2 SASEGT. CDR3 residues: CASSEVVGKYGYTF. The CDR3 coding sequence is TGTGCCAGCAGTGAAGTCGTCGGGAAGTATGGCTACACCTTC.

The V and J genes are TRBV5-8 and TRBJ2-3; 9 nucleotides agree with TRBD2. The ends lost 0 bases at V and 3 bases at J; junction bases unmatched: 8. The germline V gene has CDR1 SGHTS and CDR2 YDEGEE. This CDR3 comprises 17 residues. The CDR3 DNA reads as TGTGCCAGCAGCTTGGAAGTGGCGGGAGGGTTTACAGATACGCAGTATTTT. Its translation: CASSLEVAGGFTDTQYF.

The chain uses TRBV5-1 and TRBJ2-5; 10 bases line up with TRBD2. Germline CDR1 SGHRS, CDR2 YFSETQ. CDR3 length equals 15 residues. V dropped 2 bases and J dropped 5; count of bases not matched to a gene: 6. The CDR3 DNA is TGCGCCAGCAGCTTCCTAGCGGGAGTCGATGAGACCCAGTACTTC. This codes for CASSFLAGVDETQYF.

The chain uses TRBV7-2 and TRBJ2-7; D may be TRBD2 (5 bases). Germline values: CDR1 SGHTA, CDR2 FQGNSA. CDR3 size: 14 residues. V lost 5 bases, J lost 5 bases, and 16 bases lay in between. As DNA, the CDR3 is TGTGCCAGCAGCCACAGTCCCGAGGGCCACGAGCAGTACGTC. Translated: CASSHSPEGHEQYV.

This chain connects TRBV2 to TRBJ2-1; TRBD2 matches at 10 bases. Trimming took 1 base from V and 8 from J; bases not matched to a gene: 8. CDR3 size: 16 residues. Germline V gives CDR1 SNHLY, CDR2 FYNNEI. CDR3 residues: CASSEEGSGGRDEQFF. The CDR3 bases are TGTGCCAGCAGTGAAGAGGGTAGCGGGGGGAGGGATGAGCAGTTCTTC.

The chain couples TRBV27 to TRBJ2-5; D gene ambiguous. Germline CDR1 and CDR2: MNHEY and SMNVEV (reference sequence). The CDR3 has 15 residues. V was pared by 1 base and J by 5 bases, with 14 bases between. The CDR3 DNA follows: TGTGCCAGCAGTTTATTAACGCGGTTCCGGGAGACCCAGTACTTC. Encoded protein: CASSLLTRFRETQYF.

Many counts were recorded for this clone. The chain links TRBV19 to TRBJ1-1, with TRBD1 as a possible D gene (6 bases). The CDR3 spans 13 residues. CDR1 and CDR2 (germline): LNHDA, SQIVND (reference sequence). Trimming took 9 bases from V and 1 from J, leaving 12 bases between them. CDR3 protein: CASSGRGNTEAFF. Written as DNA, the CDR3 is TGTGCCAGCTCCGGCAGGGGGAACACTGAAGCTTTCTTT.

The genes are TRBV5-5 and TRBJ2-7; D perhaps matches TRBD2 (6 bases). CDR3 length equals 14 residues. Trimming removed 2 bases at V and 3 bases at J, with 12 bases between. Per the germline V gene, CDR1 is SGHKS and CDR2 is YYEKEE (reference sequence). The CDR3, as DNA: TGTGCCAGCAGCTTAACCGGGAGTAACTACGAGCAGTACGTC. It is translated as CASSLTGSNYEQYV.

Concerning this clone itself: An end of the junction differs from the germline gene, which may be a read error. V and J are TRBV7-9 and TRBJ2-1; 11 bases match TRBD1. The CDR3 spans 18 residues. The germline CDR1 and CDR2 sequences are SEHNR and FQNEAQ (reference sequence). DNA for the CDR3: TGTTCCAGCAGCCCACTTCCGGGACAGGGGGGCGACTACAATGAGCAGTTCTTC. Translating gives CSSSPLPGQGGDYNEQFF.

This sequence joins TRBV5-6 and TRBJ1-4; D ambiguous. There are 15 residues in the CDR3. Germline V gene lookup returns CDR1 SGHDT and CDR2 YYEEEE. Trimming took 4 bases from V and 4 from J, leaving 14 bases between them. The CDR3: CASSDRERYNEKLFF. DNA for the CDR3: TGTGCCAGCAGCGATCGAGAGAGATATAATGAAAAACTGTTTTTT. Looking up the rest from reference TRBV5-6 and TRBJ1-4 gives the full variable domain: DAGVTQSPTHLIKTRGQQVTLRCSPKSGHDTVSWYQQALGQGPQFIFQYYEEEERQRGNFPDRFSGHQFPNYSSELNVNALLLGDSALYLCASSDRERYNEKLFFGSGTQLSVL.

The chain has TRBV4-1 and TRBJ2-6; D may be TRBD1 (5 bases). The germline CDR1 and CDR2 sequences are MGHRA and YSYEKL. V was trimmed by 6 bases and J by 2 bases, leaving 20 bases between them. The CDR3 sequence is 18 residues long. CDR3 region: CASSRTRSRGPGANVLTF. The CDR3 region has the DNA TGCGCCAGCAGTCGGACGCGTAGTAGGGGTCCTGGGGCCAACGTCCTGACTTTC.

The genes are TRBV19 and TRBJ2-1; D is uncertain. Trimming pared 5 bases from V and 3 bases from J, leaving 11 bases between. Germline V gene data show CDR1 as LNHDA and CDR2 as SQIVND (reference sequence). The CDR3 is 14 amino acids. In nucleotides, the CDR3 is TGTGCCAGTAGTCCGCTATCAGGCTACAATGAGCAGTTCTTC. Protein product: CASSPLSGYNEQFF.

This clone was seen more than once but under ten times. The chain combines TRBV11-1 with TRBJ2-6; D is possibly TRBD1 (5 bases). Germline V CDR1 and CDR2: SGHAT, FQDESV (reference sequence). CDR3 length: 14 amino acids. V lost 2 bases and J lost 8, with 10 bases in between. The CDR3 DNA is TGTGCCAGCAGCTTAAAAAGGGGCCCCAACGTCCTGACTTTC. Translating gives CASSLKRGPNVLTF. The variable domain in full, with the rest retrieved from reference TRBV11-1 and TRBJ2-6, is EAEVAQSPRYKITEKSQAVAFWCDPISGHATLYWYRQILGQGPELLVQFQDESVVDDSQLPKDRFSAERLKGVDSTLKIQPAELGDSAMYLCASSLKRGPNVLTFGAGSRLTVL.